A selection of T cell receptor beta chains follows, all from one sample in a study of cytomegalovirus exposure and HLA in healthy donors. Generated by immunoSEQ multiplex PCR, the TCRdb table keeps only in-frame clones and is missing some. Recorded for this sample: tens of thousands of clones. What was sequenced was PBMCs. These receptors all come from a female donor in good health and CMV-seropositive. Both conserved end residues are part of each CDR3. The D gene is left open where the match is weak.

d_call j_call v_call cdr3_nt cdr3_aa
TRBD1 TRBJ1-4 TRBV25-1 TGTGCCAGCAGTGAGGGACAGGCCCGGGATGAAAAACTGTTTTTT CASSEGQARDEKLFF
- TRBJ2-7 TRBV6-5 TGTGCCAGCAGTACAGGGACCCACGAGCAGTACTTC CASSTGTHEQYF
TRBD1 TRBJ1-1 TRBV6-5 TGTGCCAGCAGTCCTCAGGGGGTGGGGAACACTGAAGCTTTCTTT CASSPQGVGNTEAFF
TRBD1 TRBJ2-3 TRBV4-1 TGCGCCAGCAGCCAAGATCTCGGGGGACAGGGAGTGTCCCGTCCCACGCAGTATTTT CASSQDLGGQGVSRPTQYF
TRBD2 TRBJ2-7 TRBV28 TGTGCCAGCAGGCTACCCGTGACTAGCGGGTACGAGCAGTACTTC CASRLPVTSGYEQYF
- TRBJ1-3 TRBV4-1 TGCGCCAGCAGGAATCCAGGGGCCGGAAACACCATATATTTT CASRNPGAGNTIYF
- TRBJ1-2 TRBV4-1 TGCGCCAGCAGCCAAGACAGCTATGGCTACACCTTC CASSQDSYGYTF
- TRBJ2-7 TRBV27 TGTGCCAGCAGTTTAAGCTGGGTATGGGGCGCCTACGAGCAGTACTTC CASSLSWVWGAYEQYF
TRBD2 TRBJ2-1 TRBV18 TGTGCCAGCTCACCACTACAAAGCGGGGGCCCAAGCTCCTACAATGAGCAGTTCTTC CASSPLQSGGPSSYNEQFF
- TRBJ1-1 TRBV7-9 TGTGCCAGCAGCTTTAAGAGGCCAGGGGAGACTGAAGCTTTCTTT CASSFKRPGETEAFF
- TRBJ1-2 TRBV19 TGTGCCAGTAGTTCGACCAGGTCCATCCGAGCGGTCTATGGCTACACCTTC CASSSTRSIRAVYGYTF
- TRBJ1-6 TRBV18 TGTGCCAGCTCACCGGAGCAGGGTACTAATTCACCCCTCCACTTT CASSPEQGTNSPLHF
- TRBJ1-1 TRBV4-1 TGCGCCAGCAGCCAAGATGGAGGTCCGAACACTGAAGCTTTCTTT CASSQDGGPNTEAFF
- TRBJ2-5 TRBV7-9 TGTGCCAGCAGCTTAGTGGCAGAGGTTGAGCAGTACTTC CASSLVAEVEQYF
TRBD2 TRBJ2-2 TRBV10-3 TGTGCCATCAGTGAACTAGCGGGGGGGCCCGGGGAGCTGTTTTTT CAISELAGGPGELFF
- TRBJ2-7 TRBV14 TGTGCCAGCAGCCAAATAAGGGGTTTCGACGAGCAGTACTTC CASSQIRGFDEQYF
- TRBJ2-3 TRBV9 TGTGCCAGCAGCGTTAAGGGGGGGGCCGGTGGCACAGATACGCAGTATTTT CASSVKGGAGGTDTQYF
- TRBJ1-2 TRBV6-6 TGTGCCAGCAGTCAGGGACTTGGCTATGGCTACACCTTC CASSQGLGYGYTF
- TRBJ1-4 TRBV20-1 TGCAGTGCTGCGCCCGATGAAAAACTGTTTTTT CSAAPDEKLFF
TRBD2 TRBJ2-7 TRBV6-6 TGTGCCAGCAGTTCCGAAGGGACCGGCGGCGGGGGCGAGCAGTACTTC CASSSEGTGGGGEQYF
TRBD1 TRBJ1-6 TRBV28 TGTGCCAGCAACGGGGGACAGGGAAATTCACCCCTCCACTTT CASNGGQGNSPLHF
- TRBJ1-5 TRBV18 TGTGCCAGCTCACCACTATCCCGGTCCGATAGCAATCAGCCCCAGCATTTT CASSPLSRSDSNQPQHF